The present entry profiles one T cell receptor beta chain with its context. No antigen is known for it. In the study's own analysis: Junction-only sequences without quality scores were provided by ImmunoSEQ, so filtering was different. Here immunoSEQ multiplex PCR was the method, and the copy in TCRdb shows in-frame clones only, minus some. V, J and clone size reflect that table, while D and trimming were determined from the DNA. This table has about 990,000 clones, approximately 78% appearing once. In germline, CDR1 is MDHEN, CDR2 SYDVKM. V was pared by 5 bases and J by 0 bases, with 16 bases of the junction left unmatched. The CDR3 runs to 19 residues. The sample belongs to a study of shared clonotypes between healthy human individuals. Study-wide findings and caveats: Represented diversity (both genetic and exposure-history) was limited by the small number of donors. Several donors had around 5% of their naive CD4 clonotypes in common.

This TCR came from a man younger than 35 in good health. Some clones in this sample may be carry-over from other donors' samples. The chain links TRBV28 to TRBJ2-7, with TRBD1 matching 10 bases. Sequenced material: memory CD4+ T cells from PBMCs. The subset was: CD45RA-negative fraction. The CDR3: CASSPYYKPTGGHSYEQYF. The CDR3 coding sequence is TGTGCCAGCAGTCCGTACTACAAACCGACAGGGGGCCACTCCTACGAGCAGTACTTC.